This T cell receptor (beta chain) was observed in a study of blood T cell repertoires in COVID-19. Overall study context: Sites across the United States, Italy and Spain contributed samples from acute and convalescent COVID-19. T cells, B-cell-depleted T cells, or PBMCs supplied cDNA or gDNA.

Source study methods: Counts of nucleated cells, estimated from reference gene primer amplification, were obtained. The method was immunoSEQ multiplex PCR; TCRdb's version includes in-frame clones alone and lacks a portion of them. V, J and clone size are taken as reported in that table, and D and trimming were inferred from the DNA itself. The table lists 180,000 or so clones, around 87% of them singletons. What was sequenced was peripheral blood. The source of this sequence is a man aged 40-49 years with active or convalescent COVID-19.

CDR3 protein: CASSLPEDGELFF. The DNA of the CDR3 is TGTGCCAGCTCACTCCCCGAGGACGGGGAGCTGTTTTTT. The chain carries TRBV18 and TRBJ2-2; no clear D. The CDR3 has 13 amino acids. The V end lost 4 bases, the J end lost 7 bases, and 10 bases lay between the germline ends. Germline CDR1 and CDR2: KGHSH and LQKENI. The full variable domain, rest sourced from reference TRBV18 and TRBJ2-2, is NAGVMQNPRHLVRRRGQEARLRCSPMKGHSHVYWYRQLPEEGLKFMVYLQKENIIDESGMPKERFSAEFPKEGPSILRIQQVVRGDSAAYFCASSLPEDGELFFGEGSRLTVL.